These 12 T cell receptor beta chains share one sample of origin, sequenced in a study of cytomegalovirus exposure and HLA in healthy donors. This PCR relied on a set of 60 Vbeta primers and 13 Jbeta primers. The data were produced by immunoSEQ multiplex PCR, yet TCRdb's version contains in-frame clones alone and is incomplete. The sample consists of 55,000 to 75,000 clones, about 72% of them appearing once. Specimen: PBMCs. Receptors were obtained from a girl aged 10 to 17 in good health and CMV-seropositive.

DNA of the CDR3: TGTGCCAGCAGACAAAATCCGGGAACCCTACAGGAGCAGTTCTTC. Its protein is CASRQNPGTLQEQFF. This chain connects TRBV11-2 to TRBJ2-1; D may be TRBD2 (5 bases). Per the germline V gene, CDR1 is SGHAT and CDR2 is FQNNGV. The CDR3 length is 15 residues. Trimming took off 6 bases at V and 10 bases at J, with 22 bases between the two ends.

This clone was found a few times. The gene calls are TRBV5-6 and TRBJ1-1; unclear D gene. Germline V gene sequence: CDR1 SGHDT, CDR2 YYEEEE. V dropped 6 bases and J dropped 4 bases, with 19 bases sitting between them. CDR3 length equals 15 residues. In DNA, the CDR3 is TGTGCCAGCAACTTAAGGCAAGGAGGGTCCACTGAAGCTTTCTTT. This encodes CASNLRQGGSTEAFF.

This chain joins TRBV19 and TRBJ1-2; D perhaps matches TRBD1 (5 bases). This CDR3 has 13 residues. The germline V and J ends were trimmed by 0 bases and 8 bases, with 10 bases remaining between them. Per the germline V gene, CDR1 is LNHDA and CDR2 is SQIVND (reference sequence). CDR3 region: CASSIEGRVGYTF. For the CDR3, the DNA is TGTGCCAGTAGTATAGAGGGCAGGGTGGGCTACACCTTC.

This rearrangement joins TRBV7-9 to TRBJ1-2; D gene uncertain. The CDR3 spans 13 residues. Germline lookup yields CDR1 SEHNR and CDR2 FQNEAQ (reference sequence). Trimming stripped 0 bases from V and 6 bases from J, with 8 bases between. CDR3 DNA sequence: TGTGCCAGCAGCTTAGCGGTTCTAGATGGCTACACCTTC. Encoded protein: CASSLAVLDGYTF.

There are a few counts of this clone. The chain has TRBV6-5 and TRBJ2-7, with D possibly being TRBD2 (6 bases). Trimming cost V 10 bases and J 3 bases, with 10 bases left between them. Germline V gives CDR1 MNHEY, CDR2 SVGAGI. The CDR3 is made up of 11 amino acids. The CDR3 nucleotides read TGTGCCACGTCGCGGGGCTACGAGCAGTACTTC. This codes for CATSRGYEQYF.

The sample holds one count of this clone. For the CDR3, the DNA is TGTGCCACCAGCAGGGCCCAGGGTGGCTATGGCTACACCTTC. Its protein is CATSRAQGGYGYTF. The chain joins TRBV15 to TRBJ1-2; D possibly corresponds to TRBD1 (5 bases). Germline V gene sequence: CDR1 LNHNV, CDR2 YYDKDF (reference sequence). Trimming took off 3 bases at V and 4 bases at J, with 12 bases between the two ends. The CDR3 totals 14 residues.

The chain is built from TRBV6-8 and TRBJ1-1; no reliable D call. The germline V and J ends were trimmed by 6 bases and 1 base, with 27 bases remaining between them. The V gene's germline CDR1 is MNHGY and CDR2 SAAAGT. The CDR3 length is 19 residues. The CDR3 region has the DNA TGTGCCAGCAGAATCCCCTCGGGGAGCCCGTTGTGTTCGAACACTGAAGCTTTCTTT. This codes for CASRIPSGSPLCSNTEAFF.

This clone was counted only a few times. The chain couples TRBV6-1 to TRBJ1-4; a weak D match, TRBD1 (5 bases). CDR1 and CDR2 from the germline V gene are MNHNS and SASEGT. This CDR3 is built from 12 residues. V shed 8 bases and J shed 8 bases, with 12 bases lying between them. CDR3 in amino acids: CASGKRGEKLFF. CDR3 sequence (DNA): TGTGCCAGCGGAAAGCGGGGGGAAAAACTGTTTTTT.

This chain links TRBV4-2 with TRBJ1-6, with TRBD1 as a possible D gene (5 bases). The CDR3 has 16 residues. Germline V CDR1 and CDR2: LGHNA, YNFKEQ. The ends were cut back, 0 bases at V and 6 bases at J, with 12 bases in the middle. CDR3 in amino acids: CASSQEMQGGNSPLHF. In nucleotides, the CDR3 is TGTGCCAGCAGCCAAGAAATGCAGGGAGGTAATTCACCCCTCCACTTT.

This chain links TRBV29-1 with TRBJ1-2; the D is unclear. V lost 3 bases to trimming and J lost 4 bases, with 15 bases between them. The CDR3 covers 14 residues. The V gene's germline CDR1 is SQVTM and CDR2 ANQGSEA. The DNA of the CDR3 is TGCAGCGTTGACCCCTCCGAGTTGGTCTATGGCTACACCTTC. Amino acid sequence: CSVDPSELVYGYTF.

V and J are TRBV30 and TRBJ2-5; possibly TRBD2 for D (5 bases). The J call is doubtful: the DNA matches TRBJ2-7 better. The CDR3 runs to 13 residues. Germline assignment: CDR1 GTSNPN and CDR2 SVGIG (reference sequence). The CDR3 sequence is CAWSLRLSNEQYF. CDR3 nucleotide sequence: TGTGCCTGGAGTCTCAGACTATCCAACGAGCAGTACTTC.

This chain connects TRBV5-4 to TRBJ1-1; TRBD1 matches at 7 bases. V shed 4 bases and J 4 bases; nucleotides not matched to a gene: 10. The V gene's germline CDR1 is SGHNT and CDR2 YYREEE (reference sequence). The CDR3 length is 15 residues. Written as DNA, the CDR3 is TGTGCCAGCAGCCCCGAGGGGGCGCGGAGCACTGAAGCTTTCTTT. Translating gives CASSPEGARSTEAFF.